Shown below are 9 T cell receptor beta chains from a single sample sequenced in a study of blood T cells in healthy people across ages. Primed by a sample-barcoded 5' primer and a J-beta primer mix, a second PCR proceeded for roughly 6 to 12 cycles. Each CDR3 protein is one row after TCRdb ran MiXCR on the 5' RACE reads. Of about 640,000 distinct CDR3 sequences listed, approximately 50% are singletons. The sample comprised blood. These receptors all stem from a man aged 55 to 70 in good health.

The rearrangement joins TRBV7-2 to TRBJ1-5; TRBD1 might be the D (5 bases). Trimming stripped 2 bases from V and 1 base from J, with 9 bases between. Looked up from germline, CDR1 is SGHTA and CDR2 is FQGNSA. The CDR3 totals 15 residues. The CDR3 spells CASSLQGSSNQPQHF. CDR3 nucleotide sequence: TGTGCCAGCAGCTTACAGGGCTCAAGCAATCAGCCCCAGCATTTT.

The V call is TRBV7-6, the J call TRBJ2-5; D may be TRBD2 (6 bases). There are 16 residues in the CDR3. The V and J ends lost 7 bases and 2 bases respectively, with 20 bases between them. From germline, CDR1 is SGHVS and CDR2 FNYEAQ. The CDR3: CASNVGGTGDQETQYF. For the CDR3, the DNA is TGTGCCAGCAATGTGGGTGGGACGGGGGATCAAGAGACCCAGTACTTC.

CDR3 region: CSAQGAGVSIQYF. CDR3 bases: TGCAGCGCCCAAGGGGCGGGGGTGAGCATTCAGTACTTC. This chain links TRBV29-1 with TRBJ2-4, with 7 bases identical to TRBD2. Trimming cost V 7 bases and J 9 bases; bases outside gene matches: 12. CDR1 is SQVTM and CDR2 is ANQGSEA in the germline V gene. The CDR3 is made up of 13 amino acids.

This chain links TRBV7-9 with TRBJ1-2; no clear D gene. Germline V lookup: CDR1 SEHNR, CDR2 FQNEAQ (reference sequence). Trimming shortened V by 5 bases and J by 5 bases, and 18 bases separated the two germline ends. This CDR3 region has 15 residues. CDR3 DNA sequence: TGTGCCAGCAGCAAGGAGGCGGCAAATGTGTATGGCTACACCTTC. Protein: CASSKEAANVYGYTF.

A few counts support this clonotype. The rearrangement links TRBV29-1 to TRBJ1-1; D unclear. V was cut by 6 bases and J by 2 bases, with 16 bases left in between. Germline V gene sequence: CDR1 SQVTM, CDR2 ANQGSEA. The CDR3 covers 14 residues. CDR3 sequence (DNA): TGCAGCGTCCGGCCCCGGAATCCAAACACTGAAGCTTTCTTT. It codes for CSVRPRNPNTEAFF.

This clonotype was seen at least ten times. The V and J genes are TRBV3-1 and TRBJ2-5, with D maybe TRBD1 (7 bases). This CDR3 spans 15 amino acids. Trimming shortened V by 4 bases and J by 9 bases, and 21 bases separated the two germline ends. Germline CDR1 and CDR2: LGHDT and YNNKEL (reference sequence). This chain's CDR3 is CASSPQGEAGLAQYF. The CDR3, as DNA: TGTGCCAGCAGCCCGCAGGGGGAGGCGGGTTTGGCCCAGTACTTC.

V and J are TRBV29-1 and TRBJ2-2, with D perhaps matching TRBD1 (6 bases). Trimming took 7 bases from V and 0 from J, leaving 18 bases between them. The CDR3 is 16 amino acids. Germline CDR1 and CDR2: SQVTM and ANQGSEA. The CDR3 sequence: CSAKTGKGPNTGELFF. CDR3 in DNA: TGCAGCGCAAAGACAGGAAAGGGACCGAACACCGGGGAGCTGTTTTTT.

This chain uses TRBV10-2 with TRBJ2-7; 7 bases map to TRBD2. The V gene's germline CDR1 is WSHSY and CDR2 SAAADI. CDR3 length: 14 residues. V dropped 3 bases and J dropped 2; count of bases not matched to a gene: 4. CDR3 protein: CASSEGTKTYEQYF. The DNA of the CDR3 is TGCGCCAGCAGTGAAGGGACTAAGACCTACGAGCAGTACTTC.

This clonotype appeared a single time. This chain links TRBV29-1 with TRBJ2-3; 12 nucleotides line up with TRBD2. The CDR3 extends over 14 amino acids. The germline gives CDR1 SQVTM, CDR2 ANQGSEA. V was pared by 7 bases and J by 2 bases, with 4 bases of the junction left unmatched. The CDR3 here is CSARTSGNTDTQYF. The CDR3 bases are TGCAGCGCCAGGACTAGCGGGAACACAGATACGCAGTATTTT.